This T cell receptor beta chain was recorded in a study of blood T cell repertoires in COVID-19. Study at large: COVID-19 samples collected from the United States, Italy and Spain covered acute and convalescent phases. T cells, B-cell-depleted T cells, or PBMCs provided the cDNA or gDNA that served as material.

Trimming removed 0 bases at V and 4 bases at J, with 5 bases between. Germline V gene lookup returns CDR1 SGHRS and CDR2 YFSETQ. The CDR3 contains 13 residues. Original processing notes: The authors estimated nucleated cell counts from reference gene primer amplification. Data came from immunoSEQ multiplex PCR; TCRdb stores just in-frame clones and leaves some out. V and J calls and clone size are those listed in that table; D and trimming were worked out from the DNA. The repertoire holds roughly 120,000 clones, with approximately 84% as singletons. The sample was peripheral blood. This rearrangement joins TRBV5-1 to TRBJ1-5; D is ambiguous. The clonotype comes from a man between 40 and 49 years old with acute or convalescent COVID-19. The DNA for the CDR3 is TGCGCCAGCAGCTTGGCCCCGAATCAGCCCCAGCATTTT. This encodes CASSLAPNQPQHF. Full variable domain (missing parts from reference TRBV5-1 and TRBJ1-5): KAGVTQTPRYLIKTRGQQVTLSCSPISGHRSVSWYQQTPGQGLQFLFEYFSETQRNKGNFPGRFSGRQFSNSRSEMNVSTLELGDSALYLCASSLAPNQPQHFGDGTRLSIL.